A selection of T cell receptor beta chains follows, all from one sample in a study of CD8 T cells in Susac syndrome. Each CDR3 protein gets one entry after TCRdb re-called the immunoSEQ multiplex PCR reads with MiXCR. Of 85,000 to 90,000 distinct CDR3 sequences listed, roughly 91% were seen once; the top ten hold less than 0.35%. The source material was CD8+ T cells from PBMCs. All receptors derive from a human donor in good health. Each CDR3 is given with its conserved first and last residue. Fields, in order: V gene, J gene, D gene, clone size, CDR3 DNA, CDR3 protein. A D gene is named only where the DNA matches it firmly. Only some rows state a clone size, as once, few, many or a class for expanded clones.

TRBV5-1	TRBJ2-3	NA	once	TGCGCCAGCAGCGTCGTTCAACCTATTACAGATACGCAGTATTTT	CASSVVQPITDTQYF
TRBV9	TRBJ2-1	TRBD2	NA	TGTGCCAGCAGCGTAAGCGGGACTCACTACAATGAGCAGTTCTTC	CASSVSGTHYNEQFF
TRBV2	TRBJ2-3	TRBD1	NA	TGTGCCAGCAGTTGGACAGGGGGAGATACGCAGTATTTT	CASSWTGGDTQYF
TRBV6-5	TRBJ2-7	NA	NA	TGTGCCAGCAGTATACGGGTGCACGACTACGAGCAGTACTTC	CASSIRVHDYEQYF
TRBV6-1	TRBJ1-1	NA	NA	TGTGCCAGCAGGATACTAAACACTGAAGCTTTCTTT	CASRILNTEAFF
TRBV7-9	TRBJ2-3	NA	NA	TGTGCCAGCAGCTTTATAGAGCGAGATACGCAGTATTTT	CASSFIERDTQYF
TRBV4-1	TRBJ1-5	NA	NA	TGCGCCAGCAGCCAGTCGACGGGCGTGAGTCAGCCCCAGCATTTT	CASSQSTGVSQPQHF
TRBV24-1	TRBJ2-5	TRBD1	NA	TGTGCCACCAGTGATCCTCTCGACAGGGAAGAGACCCAGTACTTC	CATSDPLDREETQYF
TRBV9	TRBJ2-7	NA	few	TGTGCCAGCAGCGTAGCGACAGAATCCTACGAGCAGTACTTC	CASSVATESYEQYF
TRBV25-1	TRBJ1-4	NA	NA	TGTGCCAGCAGTGAAGGGGGTGGCAGGTCCAATGAAAAACTGTTTTTT	CASSEGGGRSNEKLFF
TRBV6-2/TRBV6-3	TRBJ2-3	TRBD1	NA	TGTGCCAGCAGCTGGAGCCATGGGACAGCTGTTAGCACAGATACGCAGTATTTT	CASSWSHGTAVSTDTQYF
TRBV6-6	TRBJ1-1	NA	NA	TGTGCCAGCACCGAGATAACTGAAGCTTTCTTT	CASTEITEAFF
TRBV7-8	TRBJ2-6	NA	NA	TGTGCCAGCAGCTTAGGAAGCTCTGGGGCCAACGTCCTGACTTTC	CASSLGSSGANVLTF
TRBV5-1	TRBJ2-5	NA	NA	TGCGCCAGCAGCATTCCAGGGGGGATGGAGACCCAGTACTTC	CASSIPGGMETQYF
TRBV29-1	TRBJ1-1	TRBD1	NA	TGCAGCGTAGCGACAGGGGGTACTGAAGCTTTCTTT	CSVATGGTEAFF
TRBV20-1	TRBJ2-2	NA	NA	TGCAGTGCTCCCCGAACCAGGGAGATTTACACCGGGGAGCTGTTTTTT	CSAPRTREIYTGELFF
TRBV27	TRBJ2-1	NA	NA	TGTGCCAGCAGTTCACGACAGTACAATGAGCAGTTCTTC	CASSSRQYNEQFF
TRBV15	TRBJ1-4	TRBD1	NA	TGTGCCACCAGCAGAGACAGGGGGTTGGAAAAACTGTTTTTT	CATSRDRGLEKLFF
TRBV7-6	TRBJ1-2	TRBD1	NA	TGTGCCAGCAGCATCTCAGGGGGCCCAGAGGACCATGGCTACACCTTC	CASSISGGPEDHGYTF
TRBV4-1	TRBJ1-4	NA	NA	TGCGCCAGCAGCCAAGATGTCGGGGAGGGTGAAAAACTGTTTTTT	CASSQDVGEGEKLFF
TRBV12-3/TRBV12-4	TRBJ2-3	NA	NA	TGTGCCAGCAGTTTTTGGGGGATCACAGATACGCAGTATTTT	CASSFWGITDTQYF
TRBV20-1	TRBJ2-4	TRBD2	NA	TGCAGTGCTAGATCCAGCGGGGTAGCCAAAAACATTCAGTACTTC	CSARSSGVAKNIQYF
TRBV4-1	TRBJ1-5	NA	NA	TGCGCCAGCAGCTCGCCAGGGTCCAATCAGCCCCAGCATTTT	CASSSPGSNQPQHF
TRBV2	TRBJ2-7	TRBD1	NA	TGTGCCAGCAGTGCTCAGCCCGGGACAGATCTCTACGAGCAGTACTTC	CASSAQPGTDLYEQYF
TRBV4-1	TRBJ2-5	TRBD1	NA	TGCGCCAGCAGCCAGGGGACAGGGTTCCAAGAGACCCAGTACTTC	CASSQGTGFQETQYF